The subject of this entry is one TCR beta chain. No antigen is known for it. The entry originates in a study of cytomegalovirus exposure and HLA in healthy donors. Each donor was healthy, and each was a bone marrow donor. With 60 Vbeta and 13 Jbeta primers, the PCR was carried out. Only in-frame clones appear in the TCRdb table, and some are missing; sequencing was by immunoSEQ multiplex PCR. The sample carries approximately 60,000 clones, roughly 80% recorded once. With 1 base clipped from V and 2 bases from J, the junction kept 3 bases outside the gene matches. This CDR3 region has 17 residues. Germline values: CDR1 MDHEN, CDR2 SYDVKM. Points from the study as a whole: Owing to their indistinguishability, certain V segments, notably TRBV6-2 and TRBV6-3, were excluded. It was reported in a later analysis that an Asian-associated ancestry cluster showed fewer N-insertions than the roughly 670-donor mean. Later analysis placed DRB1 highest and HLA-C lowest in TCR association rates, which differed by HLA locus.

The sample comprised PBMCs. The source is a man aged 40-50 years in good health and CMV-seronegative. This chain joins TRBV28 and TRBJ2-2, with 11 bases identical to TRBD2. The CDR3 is CASSLYTSGGNTGELFF. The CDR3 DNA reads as TGTGCCAGCAGTTTATACACTAGCGGGGGAAACACCGGGGAGCTGTTTTTT.